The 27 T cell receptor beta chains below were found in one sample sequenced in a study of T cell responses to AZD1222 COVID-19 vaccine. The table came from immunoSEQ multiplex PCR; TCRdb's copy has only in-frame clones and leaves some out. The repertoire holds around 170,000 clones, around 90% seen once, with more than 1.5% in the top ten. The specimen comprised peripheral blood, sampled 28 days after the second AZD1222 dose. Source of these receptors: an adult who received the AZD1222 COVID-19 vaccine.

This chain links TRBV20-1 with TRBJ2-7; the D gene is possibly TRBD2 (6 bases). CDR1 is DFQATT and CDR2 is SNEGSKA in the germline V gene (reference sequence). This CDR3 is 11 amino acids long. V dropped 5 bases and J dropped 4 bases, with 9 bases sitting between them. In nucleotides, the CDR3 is TGCAGTGCTGTAGCGGCTTACGAGCAGTACTTC. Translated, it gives CSAVAAYEQYF.

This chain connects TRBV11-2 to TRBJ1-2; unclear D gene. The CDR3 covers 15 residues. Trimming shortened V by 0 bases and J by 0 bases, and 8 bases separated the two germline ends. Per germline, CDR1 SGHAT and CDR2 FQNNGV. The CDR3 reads CASSLERGANYGYTF. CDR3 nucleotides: TGTGCCAGCAGCTTAGAACGAGGAGCTAACTATGGCTACACCTTC.

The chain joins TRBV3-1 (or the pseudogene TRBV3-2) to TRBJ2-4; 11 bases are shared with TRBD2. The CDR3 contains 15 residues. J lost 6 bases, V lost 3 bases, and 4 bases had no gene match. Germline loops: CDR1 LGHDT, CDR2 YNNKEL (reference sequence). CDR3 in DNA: TGTGCCAGCAGCCAGAGGACTAGCGGGCCAAACATTCAGTACTTC. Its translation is CASSQRTSGPNIQYF.

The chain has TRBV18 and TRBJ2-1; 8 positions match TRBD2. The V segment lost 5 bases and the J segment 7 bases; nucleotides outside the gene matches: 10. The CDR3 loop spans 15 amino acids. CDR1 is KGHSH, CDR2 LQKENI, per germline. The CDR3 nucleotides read TGTGCCAGCTCATCCCTAGCGGGTAAGGCAAATGAGCAGTTCTTC. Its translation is CASSSLAGKANEQFF.

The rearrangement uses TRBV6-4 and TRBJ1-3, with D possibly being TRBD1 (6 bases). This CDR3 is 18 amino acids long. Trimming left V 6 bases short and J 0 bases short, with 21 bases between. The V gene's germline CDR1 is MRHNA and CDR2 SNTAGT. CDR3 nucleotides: TGTGCCAGCAGACAGGGCCCCCAGAATCACAGCTCTGGAAACACCATATATTTT. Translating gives CASRQGPQNHSSGNTIYF.

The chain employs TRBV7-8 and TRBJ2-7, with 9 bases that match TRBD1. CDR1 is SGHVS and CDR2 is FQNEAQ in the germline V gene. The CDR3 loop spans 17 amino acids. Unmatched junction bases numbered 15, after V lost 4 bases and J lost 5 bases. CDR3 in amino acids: CASSSTHTGQGFHEQYF. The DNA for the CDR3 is TGTGCCAGCAGCTCCACGCACACGGGACAGGGATTCCACGAGCAGTACTTC.

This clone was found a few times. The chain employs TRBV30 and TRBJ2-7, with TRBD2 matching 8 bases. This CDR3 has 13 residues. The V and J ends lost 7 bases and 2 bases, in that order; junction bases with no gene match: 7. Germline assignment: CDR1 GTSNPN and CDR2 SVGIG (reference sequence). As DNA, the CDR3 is TGTGCCTTCTATCGGCGGGGGGCCTACGAGCAGTACTTC. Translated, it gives CAFYRRGAYEQYF.

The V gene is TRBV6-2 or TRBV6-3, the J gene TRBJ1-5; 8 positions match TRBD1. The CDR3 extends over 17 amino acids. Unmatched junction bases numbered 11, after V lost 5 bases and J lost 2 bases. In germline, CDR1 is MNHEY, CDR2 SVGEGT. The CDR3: CASSQVRQGTGNQPQHF. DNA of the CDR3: TGTGCCAGCAGTCAAGTACGACAGGGGACGGGCAATCAGCCCCAGCATTTT.

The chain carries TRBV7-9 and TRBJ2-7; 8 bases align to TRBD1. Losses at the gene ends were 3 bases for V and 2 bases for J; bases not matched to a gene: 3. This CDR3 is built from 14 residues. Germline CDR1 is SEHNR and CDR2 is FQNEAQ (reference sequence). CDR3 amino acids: CASSLGTGPYEQYF. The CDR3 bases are TGTGCCAGCAGCTTGGGGACAGGTCCCTACGAGCAGTACTTC.

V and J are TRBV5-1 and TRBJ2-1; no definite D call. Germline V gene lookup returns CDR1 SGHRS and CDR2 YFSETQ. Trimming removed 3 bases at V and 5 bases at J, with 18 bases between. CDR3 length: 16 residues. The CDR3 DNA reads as TGCGCCAGCAGCTATGACCCTCAACTAATACACAATGAGCAGTTCTTC. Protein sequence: CASSYDPQLIHNEQFF.

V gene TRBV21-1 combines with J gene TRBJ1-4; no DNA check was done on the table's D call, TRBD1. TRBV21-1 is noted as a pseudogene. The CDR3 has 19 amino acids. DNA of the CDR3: TGTGCCAGCAGCAACCCCCGGGACAGGGGGGTTTTAGCTAATGAAAAACTGTTTTTT. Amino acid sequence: CASSNPRDRGVLANEKLFF.

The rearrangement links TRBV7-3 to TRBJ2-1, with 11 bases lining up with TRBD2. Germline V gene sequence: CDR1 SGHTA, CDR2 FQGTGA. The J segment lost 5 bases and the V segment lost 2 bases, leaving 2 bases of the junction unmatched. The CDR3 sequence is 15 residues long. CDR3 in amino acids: CASSLVAGGNNEQFF. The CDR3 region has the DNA TGTGCCAGCAGCTTAGTAGCGGGAGGGAACAATGAGCAGTTCTTC.

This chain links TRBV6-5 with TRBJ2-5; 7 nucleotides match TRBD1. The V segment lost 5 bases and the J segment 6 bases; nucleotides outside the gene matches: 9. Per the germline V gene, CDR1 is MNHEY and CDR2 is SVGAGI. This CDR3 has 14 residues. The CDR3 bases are TGTGCCAGCAGTACTAGGGACAGTCTGAAGACCCAGTACTTC. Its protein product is CASSTRDSLKTQYF.

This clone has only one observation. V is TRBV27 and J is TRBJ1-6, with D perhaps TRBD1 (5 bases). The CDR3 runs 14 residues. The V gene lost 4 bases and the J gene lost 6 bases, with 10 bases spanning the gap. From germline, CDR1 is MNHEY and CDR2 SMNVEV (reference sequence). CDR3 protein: CASSWGFSNSPLHF. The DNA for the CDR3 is TGTGCCAGCAGTTGGGGCTTTTCTAATTCACCCCTCCACTTT.

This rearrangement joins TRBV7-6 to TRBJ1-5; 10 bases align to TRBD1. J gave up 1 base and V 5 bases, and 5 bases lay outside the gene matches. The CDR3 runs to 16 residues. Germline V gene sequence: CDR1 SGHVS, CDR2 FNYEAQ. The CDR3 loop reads CASSRTGGRSNQPQHF. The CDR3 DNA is TGTGCCAGCAGCCGGACAGGGGGACGGAGCAATCAGCCCCAGCATTTT.

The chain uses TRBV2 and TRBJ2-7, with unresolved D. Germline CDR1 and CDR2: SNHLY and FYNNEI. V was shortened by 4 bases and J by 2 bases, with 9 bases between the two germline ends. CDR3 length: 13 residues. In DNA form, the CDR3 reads TGTGCCAGCAGTGTGGGCACGACCTACGAGCAGTACTTC. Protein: CASSVGTTYEQYF.

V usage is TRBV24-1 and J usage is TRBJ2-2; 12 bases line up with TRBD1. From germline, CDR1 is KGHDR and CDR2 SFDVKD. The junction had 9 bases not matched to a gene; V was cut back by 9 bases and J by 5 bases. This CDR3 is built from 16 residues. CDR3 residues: CATGQAGQGATGELFF. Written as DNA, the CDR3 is TGTGCCACCGGTCAAGCGGGACAGGGGGCAACCGGGGAGCTGTTTTTT.

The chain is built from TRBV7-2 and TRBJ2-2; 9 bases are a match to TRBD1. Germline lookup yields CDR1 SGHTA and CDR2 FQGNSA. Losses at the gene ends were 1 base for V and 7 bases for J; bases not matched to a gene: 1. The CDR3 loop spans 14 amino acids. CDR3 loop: CASSLEDRGGELFF. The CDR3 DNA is TGTGCCAGCAGCTTAGAGGACAGGGGCGGGGAGCTGTTTTTT.

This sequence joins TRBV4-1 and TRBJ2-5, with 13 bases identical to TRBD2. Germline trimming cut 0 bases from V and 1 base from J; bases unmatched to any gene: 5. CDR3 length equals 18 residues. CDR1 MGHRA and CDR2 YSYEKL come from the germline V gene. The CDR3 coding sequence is TGCGCCAGCAGCCAAGACCAAGGACTAGCGGGGGCCCAAGAGACCCAGTACTTC. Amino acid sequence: CASSQDQGLAGAQETQYF.

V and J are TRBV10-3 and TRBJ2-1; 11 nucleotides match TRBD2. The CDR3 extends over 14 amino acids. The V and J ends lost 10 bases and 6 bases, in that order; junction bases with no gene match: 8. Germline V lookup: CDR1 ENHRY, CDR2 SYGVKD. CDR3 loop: CATFSGGAGNEQFF. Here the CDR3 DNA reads TGTGCCACCTTTAGCGGGGGGGCTGGCAATGAGCAGTTCTTC.

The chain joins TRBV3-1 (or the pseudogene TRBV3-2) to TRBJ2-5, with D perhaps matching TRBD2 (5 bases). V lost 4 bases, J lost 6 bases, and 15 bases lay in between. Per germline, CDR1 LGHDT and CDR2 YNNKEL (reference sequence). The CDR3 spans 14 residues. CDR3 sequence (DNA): TGTGCCAGCAGCCCTTTGAGGGAAGTAAAGACCCAGTACTTC. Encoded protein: CASSPLREVKTQYF.

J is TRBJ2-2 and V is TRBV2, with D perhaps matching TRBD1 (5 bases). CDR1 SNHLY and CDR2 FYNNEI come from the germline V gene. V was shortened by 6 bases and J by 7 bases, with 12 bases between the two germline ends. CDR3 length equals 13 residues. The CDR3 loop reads CASRTEENGELFF. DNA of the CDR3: TGTGCCAGCAGGACAGAAGAAAACGGGGAGCTGTTTTTT. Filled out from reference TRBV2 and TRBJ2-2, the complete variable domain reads EPEVTQTPSHQVTQMGQEVILRCVPISNHLYFYWYRQILGQKVEFLVSFYNNEISEKSEIFDDQFSVERPDGSNFTLKIRSTKLEDSAMYFCASRTEENGELFFGEGSRLTVL.

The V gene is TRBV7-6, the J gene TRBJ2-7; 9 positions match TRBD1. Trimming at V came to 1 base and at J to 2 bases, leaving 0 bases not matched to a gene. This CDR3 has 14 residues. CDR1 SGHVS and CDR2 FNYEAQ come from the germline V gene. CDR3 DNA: TGTGCCAGCAGCTTAGACAGGGGGCCCTACGAGCAGTACTTC. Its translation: CASSLDRGPYEQYF.

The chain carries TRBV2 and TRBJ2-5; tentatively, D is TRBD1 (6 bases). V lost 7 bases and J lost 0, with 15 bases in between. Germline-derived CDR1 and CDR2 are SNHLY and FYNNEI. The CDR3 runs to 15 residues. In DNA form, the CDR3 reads TGTGCCAGCACAGTGGACAGACGGTACCAAGAGACCCAGTACTTC. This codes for CASTVDRRYQETQYF. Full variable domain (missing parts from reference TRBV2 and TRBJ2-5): EPEVTQTPSHQVTQMGQEVILRCVPISNHLYFYWYRQILGQKVEFLVSFYNNEISEKSEIFDDQFSVERPDGSNFTLKIRSTKLEDSAMYFCASTVDRRYQETQYFGPGTRLLVL.

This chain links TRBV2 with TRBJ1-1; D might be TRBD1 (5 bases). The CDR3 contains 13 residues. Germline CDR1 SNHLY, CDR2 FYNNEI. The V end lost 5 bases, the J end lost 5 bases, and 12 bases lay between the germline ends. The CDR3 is CASSQFGGTEAFF. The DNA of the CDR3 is TGTGCCAGCAGTCAATTCGGGGGGACTGAAGCTTTCTTT.

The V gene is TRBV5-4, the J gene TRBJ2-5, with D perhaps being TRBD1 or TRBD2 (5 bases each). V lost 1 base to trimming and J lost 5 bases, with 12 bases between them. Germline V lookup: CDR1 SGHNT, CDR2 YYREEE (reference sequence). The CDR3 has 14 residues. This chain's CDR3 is CASSLREGTETQYF. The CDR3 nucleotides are TGTGCCAGCAGCTTGCGAGAGGGGACGGAGACCCAGTACTTC.

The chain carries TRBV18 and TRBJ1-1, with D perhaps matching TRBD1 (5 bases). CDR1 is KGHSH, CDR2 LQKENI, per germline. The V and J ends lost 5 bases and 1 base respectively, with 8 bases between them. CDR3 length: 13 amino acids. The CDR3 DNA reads TGTGCCAGCTCAGGGGGTACGAACACTGAAGCTTTCTTT. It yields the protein CASSGGTNTEAFF.